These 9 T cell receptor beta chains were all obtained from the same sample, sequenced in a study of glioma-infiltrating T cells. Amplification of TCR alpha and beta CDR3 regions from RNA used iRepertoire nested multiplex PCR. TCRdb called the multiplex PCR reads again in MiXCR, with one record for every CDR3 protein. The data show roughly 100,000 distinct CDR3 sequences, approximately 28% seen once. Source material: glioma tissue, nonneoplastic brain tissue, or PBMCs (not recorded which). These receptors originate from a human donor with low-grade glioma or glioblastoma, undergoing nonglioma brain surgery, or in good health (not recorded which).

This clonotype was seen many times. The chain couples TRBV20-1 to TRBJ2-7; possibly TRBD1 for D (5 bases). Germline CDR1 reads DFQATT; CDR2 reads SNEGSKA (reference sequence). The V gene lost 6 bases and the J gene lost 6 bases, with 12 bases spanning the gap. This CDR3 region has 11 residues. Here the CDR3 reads CSADRQIEQYF. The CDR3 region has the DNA TGCAGTGCCGACCGACAGATCGAGCAGTACTTC.

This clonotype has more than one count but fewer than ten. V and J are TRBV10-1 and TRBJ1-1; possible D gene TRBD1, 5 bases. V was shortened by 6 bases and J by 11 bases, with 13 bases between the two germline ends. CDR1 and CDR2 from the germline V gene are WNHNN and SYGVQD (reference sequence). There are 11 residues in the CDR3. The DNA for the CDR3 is TGCGCCAGCAGCCTTCGGACAAGGGCTTTCTTT. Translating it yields CASSLRTRAFF.

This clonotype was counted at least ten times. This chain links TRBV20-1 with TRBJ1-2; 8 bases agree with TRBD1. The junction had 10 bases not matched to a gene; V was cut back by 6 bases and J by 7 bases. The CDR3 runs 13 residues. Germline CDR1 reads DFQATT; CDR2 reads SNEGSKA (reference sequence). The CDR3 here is CSATTTGVGGYTF. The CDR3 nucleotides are TGCAGTGCCACCACGACAGGGGTGGGTGGCTACACCTTC.

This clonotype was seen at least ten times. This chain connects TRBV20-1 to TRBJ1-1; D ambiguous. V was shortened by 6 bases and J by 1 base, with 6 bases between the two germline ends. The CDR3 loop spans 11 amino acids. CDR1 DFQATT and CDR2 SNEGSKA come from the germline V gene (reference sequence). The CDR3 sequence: CSARQNTEAFF. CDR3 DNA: TGCAGTGCACGGCAGAACACTGAAGCTTTCTTT.

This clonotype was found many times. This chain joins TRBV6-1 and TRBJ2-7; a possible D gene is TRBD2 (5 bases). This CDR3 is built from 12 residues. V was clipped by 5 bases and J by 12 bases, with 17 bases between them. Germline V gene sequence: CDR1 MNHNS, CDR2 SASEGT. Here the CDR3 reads CASSSREGKLYF. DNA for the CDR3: TGTGCCAGCAGTTCACGCGAGGGAAAATTGTACTTC.

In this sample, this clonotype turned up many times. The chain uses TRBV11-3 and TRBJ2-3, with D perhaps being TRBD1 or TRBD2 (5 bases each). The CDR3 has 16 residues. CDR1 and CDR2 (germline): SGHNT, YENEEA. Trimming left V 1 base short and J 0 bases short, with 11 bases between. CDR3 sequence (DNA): TGTGCCAGCAGCTTAGGTATTGGGGGAAGCACAGATACGCAGTATTTT. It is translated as CASSLGIGGSTDTQYF.

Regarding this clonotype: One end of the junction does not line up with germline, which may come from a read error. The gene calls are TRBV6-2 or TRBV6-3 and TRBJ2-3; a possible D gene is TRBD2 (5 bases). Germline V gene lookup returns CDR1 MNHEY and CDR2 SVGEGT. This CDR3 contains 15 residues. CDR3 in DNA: TGTGTCAGCAGGCCAAATCAGGTGGCGGGAGATACGCAGTATTTT. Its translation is CVSRPNQVAGDTQYF.

The CDR3 protein is CSAIPTGGNQPQHF. The CDR3 coding sequence is TGCAGTGCTATCCCGACAGGGGGCAATCAGCCCCAGCATTTT. The rearrangement joins TRBV20-1 to TRBJ1-5, with 8 bases lining up with TRBD1. Germline values: CDR1 DFQATT, CDR2 SNEGSKA (reference sequence). The V segment lost 4 bases and the J segment 2 bases; nucleotides outside the gene matches: 4. The CDR3 has 14 residues.

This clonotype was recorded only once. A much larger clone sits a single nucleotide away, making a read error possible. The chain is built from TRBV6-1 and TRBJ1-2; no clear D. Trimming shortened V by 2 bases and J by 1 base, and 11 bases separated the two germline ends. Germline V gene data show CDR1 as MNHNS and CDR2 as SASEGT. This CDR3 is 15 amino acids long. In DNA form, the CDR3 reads TGTGCCAGCAGTGAATTGTGCAGTAATAACTATGGCTACACCTTC. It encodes CASSELCSNNYGYTF.